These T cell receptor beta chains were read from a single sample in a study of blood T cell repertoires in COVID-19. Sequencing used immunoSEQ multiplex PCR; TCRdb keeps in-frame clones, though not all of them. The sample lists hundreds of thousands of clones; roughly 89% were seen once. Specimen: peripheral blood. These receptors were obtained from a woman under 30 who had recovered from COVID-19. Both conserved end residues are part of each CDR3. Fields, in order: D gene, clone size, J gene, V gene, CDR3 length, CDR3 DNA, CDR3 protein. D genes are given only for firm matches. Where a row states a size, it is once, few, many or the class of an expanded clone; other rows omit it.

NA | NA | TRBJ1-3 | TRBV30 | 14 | TGTGCCTGGAGTGGCGGGTTCTCTGGAAACACCATATATTTT | CAWSGGFSGNTIYF
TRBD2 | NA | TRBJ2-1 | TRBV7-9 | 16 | TGTGCCAGCAGCTTAGGTGCGGGAGGCCTTTACAATGAGCAGTTCTTC | CASSLGAGGLYNEQFF
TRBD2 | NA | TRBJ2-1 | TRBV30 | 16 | TGTGCCTGGAGTGTAGGTGGACTAGCGGGCCCCAATGAGCAGTTCTTC | CAWSVGGLAGPNEQFF
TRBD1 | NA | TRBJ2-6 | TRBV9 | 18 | TGTGCCAGCAGCGTAGGGGGACAGGGTTCTGCTGGGGCCAACGTCCTGACTTTC | CASSVGGQGSAGANVLTF
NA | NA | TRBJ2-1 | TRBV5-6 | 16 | TGTGCCAGCAGTTTTGAGACTCAGAGCTCCTACAATGAGCAGTTCTTC | CASSFETQSSYNEQFF
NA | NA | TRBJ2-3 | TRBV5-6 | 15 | TGTGCCAGCAGCTACCTGACTGCCGGCGCAGATACGCAGTATTTT | CASSYLTAGADTQYF
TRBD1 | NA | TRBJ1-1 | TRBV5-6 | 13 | TGTGCCAGCAGCAGGACAGGGGGCACTGAAGCTTTCTTT | CASSRTGGTEAFF
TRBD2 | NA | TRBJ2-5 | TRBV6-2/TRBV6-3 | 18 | TGTGCCAGCAGTTACACCCTATCGGCCGCGGGAGATCGAGAGACCCAGTACTTC | CASSYTLSAAGDRETQYF
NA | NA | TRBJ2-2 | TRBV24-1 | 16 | TGTGCCACCAGTGATTTTAGGACAGCCGAACAGGGGGAGCTGTTTTTT | CATSDFRTAEQGELFF
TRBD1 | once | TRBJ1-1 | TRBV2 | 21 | TGTGCCAGCAGTACACGACGTCCCGGGACAGGGTCCCGCGGGGGGTACACTGAAGCTTTCTTT | CASSTRRPGTGSRGGYTEAFF
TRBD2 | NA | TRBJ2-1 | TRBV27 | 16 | TGTGCCAGCAGTTTCACTAGCGGGAGCCCTGCGGATGAGCAGTTCTTC | CASSFTSGSPADEQFF
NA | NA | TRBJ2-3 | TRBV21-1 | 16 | TGTGCCAGCAGCAAAGAGGCAAGGGGTCAGCCAGATACGCAGTATTTT | CASSKEARGQPDTQYF
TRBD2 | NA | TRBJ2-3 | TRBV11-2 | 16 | TGTGCCAGCAGCTTTCCCTATAAGCGGGGAAGGTATACGCAGTATTTT | CASSFPYKRGRYTQYF
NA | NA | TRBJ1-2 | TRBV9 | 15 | TGTGCCAGCAGCTTTCGCGGCAGTGGGAACTATGGCTACACCTTC | CASSFRGSGNYGYTF
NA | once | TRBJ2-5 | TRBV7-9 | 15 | TGTGCCAGCAGCTTAATTCCGGGGTCGCGGGAGACCCAGTACTTC | CASSLIPGSRETQYF
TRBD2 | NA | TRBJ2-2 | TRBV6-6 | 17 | TGTGCCAGCAGTCCGGGACTAGCGGGAGGGAACACCGGGGAGCTGTTTTTT | CASSPGLAGGNTGELFF
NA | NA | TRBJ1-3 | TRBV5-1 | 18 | TGCGCCAGCAGGTTGACCCCGGGAGTACAGTGGCGGGGAAACACCATATATTTT | CASRLTPGVQWRGNTIYF
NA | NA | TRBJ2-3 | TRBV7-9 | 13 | TGTGCCAGCAGCTTCGAGAACACAGATACGCAGTATTTT | CASSFENTDTQYF
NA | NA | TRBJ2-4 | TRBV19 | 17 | TGTGCCAGTAGCTCGGACCCTAGGGGTATAGCCAAAAACATTCAGTACTTC | CASSSDPRGIAKNIQYF
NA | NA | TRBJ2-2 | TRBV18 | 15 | TGTGCCAGCTCACCAACATCCCGAGGGTCCGGGGAGCTGTTTTTT | CASSPTSRGSGELFF
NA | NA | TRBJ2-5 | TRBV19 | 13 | TGTGCCAGCGGGGGTATCCACCGAGAGACCCAGTACTTC | CASGGIHRETQYF
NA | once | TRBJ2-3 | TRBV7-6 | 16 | TGTGCCAGCAGCTTAGACGCCGGGGGAAGTACAGATACGCAGTATTTT | CASSLDAGGSTDTQYF